This T cell receptor beta chain was obtained from a study of response to subunit inactivated influenza vaccine. Regarding the study as a whole: With each seasonal influenza vaccination, the authors suggested, few new T cells are recruited.

This clonotype was seen a few times. What it binds is unknown. V was shortened by 4 bases and J by 8 bases, with 12 bases between the two germline ends. Germline V gene sequence: CDR1 SGDLS, CDR2 YYNGEE. The CDR3 covers 12 residues. TCRdb independently ran MiXCR on the RT-PCR reads; one entry per CDR3 protein. The sample includes roughly 790,000 distinct CDR3 sequences, around 20% of them seen just once. The chain couples TRBV9 to TRBJ1-1, with D unclear. The input for sequencing was PBMCs from blood, taken 4 to 6 days after vaccination. The TCR was taken from a man between 45 and 60 years old who received an inactivated influenza vaccine. The DNA of the CDR3 is TGTGCCAGCAGCCGTACACAGAGAGAAGCTTTCTTT. Encoded protein: CASSRTQREAFF.